This is a list of T cell receptor beta chains from one sample in a study of blood T cell repertoires in COVID-19. The method was immunoSEQ multiplex PCR; TCRdb's version includes in-frame clones alone and lacks a portion of them. This sample has tens of thousands of clones, with around nine tenths found just once. Material for sequencing was peripheral blood. These receptors were taken from a woman aged 80 or older with acute or convalescent COVID-19. Both conserved end residues are part of each CDR3. D genes are given only for firm matches. Rows give clone size only sometimes, using once, few, many, or a class for an expanded clone.

d_call: .; j_call: TRBJ1-2; v_call: TRBV3-1/TRBV3-2; clone_size: once; cdr3_aa: CASSQVQYNYGYTF; cdr3_nt: TGTGCCAGCAGCCAAGTACAATATAACTATGGCTACACCTTC
d_call: TRBD1; j_call: TRBJ1-5; v_call: TRBV3-1/TRBV3-2; clone_size: .; cdr3_aa: CASSPTYTGGRQPQHF; cdr3_nt: TGTGCCAGCAGCCCTACGTATACAGGGGGCCGTCAGCCCCAGCATTTT
d_call: .; j_call: TRBJ1-5; v_call: TRBV2; clone_size: .; cdr3_aa: CASSEGQSRQPQHF; cdr3_nt: TGTGCCAGCAGTGAAGGACAGTCGCGGCAGCCCCAGCATTTT
d_call: .; j_call: TRBJ2-2; v_call: TRBV20-1; clone_size: .; cdr3_aa: CSASQGVNTGELFF; cdr3_nt: TGCAGTGCTAGTCAAGGGGTGAACACCGGGGAGCTGTTTTTT
d_call: .; j_call: TRBJ2-1; v_call: TRBV5-1; clone_size: .; cdr3_aa: CASSFSVQEQFF; cdr3_nt: TGCGCCAGCAGCTTCTCTGTCCAGGAGCAGTTCTTC
d_call: .; j_call: TRBJ2-1; v_call: TRBV24-1; clone_size: .; cdr3_aa: CATSDSTGTGYNEQFF; cdr3_nt: TGTGCCACCAGTGATTCCACCGGGACTGGCTACAATGAGCAGTTCTTC
d_call: .; j_call: TRBJ1-6; v_call: TRBV19; clone_size: .; cdr3_aa: CASSTTRDKGSPLHF; cdr3_nt: TGTGCCAGTAGTACGACCCGGGACAAAGGTTCACCCCTCCACTTT
d_call: TRBD2; j_call: TRBJ2-1; v_call: TRBV28; clone_size: .; cdr3_aa: CASSLLGTSGDSYNEQFF; cdr3_nt: TGTGCCAGCAGTTTATTGGGGACTAGCGGGGACTCCTACAATGAGCAGTTCTTC
d_call: TRBD1; j_call: TRBJ2-7; v_call: TRBV19; clone_size: .; cdr3_aa: CASSDRGYEQYF; cdr3_nt: TGTGCCAGTAGTGACAGGGGCTACGAGCAGTACTTC
d_call: TRBD2; j_call: TRBJ2-1; v_call: TRBV9; clone_size: .; cdr3_aa: CASSVSFGTSGNNEQFF; cdr3_nt: TGTGCCAGCAGCGTATCATTCGGGACTAGCGGGAATAATGAGCAGTTCTTC
d_call: TRBD2; j_call: TRBJ2-5; v_call: TRBV6-5; clone_size: .; cdr3_aa: CASRRTSQETQYF; cdr3_nt: TGTGCCAGCAGGAGGACTAGCCAAGAGACCCAGTACTTC
d_call: .; j_call: TRBJ2-1; v_call: TRBV28; clone_size: .; cdr3_aa: CASTSPRLGGNEQFF; cdr3_nt: TGTGCCAGCACCTCCCCGCGGCTAGGGGGCAATGAGCAGTTCTTC
d_call: .; j_call: TRBJ2-2; v_call: TRBV9; clone_size: .; cdr3_aa: CASSRHMNTGELFF; cdr3_nt: TGTGCCAGCAGCCGACATATGAACACCGGGGAGCTGTTTTTT
d_call: TRBD2; j_call: TRBJ2-1; v_call: TRBV5-1; clone_size: .; cdr3_aa: CASSSGLVGNEQFF; cdr3_nt: TGCGCCAGCAGCTCAGGACTAGTTGGGAATGAGCAGTTCTTC
d_call: .; j_call: TRBJ2-7; v_call: TRBV29-1; clone_size: .; cdr3_aa: CSVFDGEQYF; cdr3_nt: TGCAGCGTTTTCGACGGGGAGCAGTACTTC
d_call: TRBD2; j_call: TRBJ2-5; v_call: TRBV11-2; clone_size: .; cdr3_aa: CASSLVGDLLAGRETQYF; cdr3_nt: TGTGCCAGCAGCTTAGTTGGGGACCTACTAGCGGGGCGAGAGACCCAGTACTTC
d_call: TRBD1; j_call: TRBJ1-3; v_call: TRBV5-5; clone_size: .; cdr3_aa: CASSLAQGQAQGNTIYF; cdr3_nt: TGTGCCAGCAGCTTGGCCCAGGGACAGGCCCAAGGAAACACCATATATTTT
d_call: TRBD1; j_call: TRBJ2-1; v_call: TRBV2; clone_size: few; cdr3_aa: CASSGGQVGSYNEQFF; cdr3_nt: TGTGCCAGCAGTGGCGGACAGGTAGGGTCCTACAATGAGCAGTTCTTC
d_call: .; j_call: TRBJ2-7; v_call: TRBV28; clone_size: .; cdr3_aa: CASSSSTSGGIYEQYF; cdr3_nt: .
d_call: .; j_call: TRBJ2-3; v_call: TRBV5-1; clone_size: .; cdr3_aa: CASRPGSTAKLSTDTQYF; cdr3_nt: TGCGCCAGCAGACCCGGGTCTACGGCCAAACTAAGCACAGATACGCAGTATTTT
d_call: .; j_call: TRBJ1-3; v_call: TRBV5-1; clone_size: .; cdr3_aa: CASSSTGTAGNTIYF; cdr3_nt: TGCGCCAGCAGCTCTACAGGGACCGCCGGAAACACCATATATTTT
d_call: .; j_call: TRBJ1-5; v_call: TRBV28; clone_size: .; cdr3_aa: CASSGDMDRQPQHF; cdr3_nt: TGTGCCAGCAGTGGGGACATGGATCGTCAGCCCCAGCATTTT
d_call: TRBD1; j_call: TRBJ1-3; v_call: TRBV5-1; clone_size: few; cdr3_aa: CASSLWTGPSSGNTIYF; cdr3_nt: TGCGCCAGCAGCCTCTGGACAGGGCCTTCCTCTGGAAACACCATATATTTT
d_call: .; j_call: TRBJ2-3; v_call: TRBV19; clone_size: once; cdr3_aa: CASSMEGIDTQYF; cdr3_nt: TGTGCCAGTAGTATGGAGGGTATAGATACGCAGTATTTT
d_call: .; j_call: TRBJ2-7; v_call: TRBV5-1; clone_size: .; cdr3_aa: CASSLVGHTYEQYF; cdr3_nt: TGCGCCAGCAGCTTGGTGGGACATACATACGAGCAGTACTTC
d_call: TRBD1; j_call: TRBJ1-6; v_call: TRBV24-1; clone_size: few; cdr3_aa: CATRGAGGNSPLHF; cdr3_nt: TGTGCCACCAGGGGGGCAGGGGGGAATTCACCCCTCCACTTT
d_call: .; j_call: TRBJ1-2; v_call: TRBV25-1; clone_size: few; cdr3_aa: CASSEGGRLNF; cdr3_nt: TGTGCCAGCAGTGAAGGTGGGAGGCTCAACTTC
d_call: .; j_call: TRBJ2-2; v_call: TRBV24-1; clone_size: .; cdr3_aa: CATSAGYPTSGELFF; cdr3_nt: TGTGCCACCAGTGCGGGATACCCTACTTCCGGGGAGCTGTTTTTT
d_call: TRBD1; j_call: TRBJ1-5; v_call: TRBV9; clone_size: .; cdr3_aa: CASSVGTGLDGQPQHF; cdr3_nt: TGTGCCAGCAGCGTAGGGACAGGGCTTGATGGTCAGCCCCAGCATTTT
d_call: .; j_call: TRBJ2-7; v_call: TRBV21-1; clone_size: .; cdr3_aa: CASSRLTGGYEQYF; cdr3_nt: TGTGCCAGCAGCAGACTAACGGGGGGCTACGAGCAGTACTTC
d_call: .; j_call: TRBJ2-7; v_call: TRBV11-3; clone_size: .; cdr3_aa: CASSLGSGASYEQYF; cdr3_nt: TGTGCCAGCAGCTTAGGCTCAGGGGCATCCTACGAGCAGTACTTC
d_call: TRBD1; j_call: TRBJ1-2; v_call: TRBV27; clone_size: .; cdr3_aa: CATRGTGRDGYTF; cdr3_nt: TGTGCCACCCGGGGGACAGGGCGGGATGGCTACACCTTC
d_call: TRBD1; j_call: TRBJ2-7; v_call: TRBV7-9; clone_size: few; cdr3_aa: CASSVTGMGEQYF; cdr3_nt: TGTGCCAGCAGCGTGACAGGGATGGGCGAGCAGTACTTC
d_call: .; j_call: TRBJ2-4; v_call: TRBV5-1; clone_size: .; cdr3_aa: CASSYGQTLAKNIQYF; cdr3_nt: TGCGCCAGCAGTTACGGACAGACCTTAGCCAAAAACATTCAGTACTTT
d_call: .; j_call: TRBJ2-7; v_call: TRBV7-8; clone_size: .; cdr3_aa: CASSSGTRTKSYEQYF; cdr3_nt: TGTGCCAGCAGCTCAGGGACTCGTACCAAGTCCTACGAGCAGTACTTC
d_call: .; j_call: TRBJ1-6; v_call: TRBV6-2/TRBV6-3; clone_size: many; cdr3_aa: CASSYGRSSYNSPLHF; cdr3_nt: TGTGCCAGCAGTTACGGGAGGAGCTCCTATAATTCACCCCTCCACTTT
d_call: TRBD1; j_call: TRBJ1-6; v_call: TRBV7-4; clone_size: once; cdr3_aa: CASSLGQGAHNSPLHF; cdr3_nt: TGTGCCAGCAGCTTAGGGCAGGGGGCCCATAATTCACCCCTCCACTTT
d_call: .; j_call: TRBJ2-2; v_call: TRBV2; clone_size: few; cdr3_aa: CASSSWNTGELFF; cdr3_nt: TGTGCCAGCAGTTCCTGGAACACCGGGGAGCTGTTTTTT
d_call: .; j_call: TRBJ2-4; v_call: TRBV5-6; clone_size: .; cdr3_aa: CASSGRAQGLAKNIQYF; cdr3_nt: TGTGCCAGCAGCGGCCGGGCCCAGGGCCTTGCCAAAAACATTCAGTACTTC
d_call: TRBD2; j_call: TRBJ2-2; v_call: TRBV5-6; clone_size: .; cdr3_aa: CASSLRAGGRNTGELFF; cdr3_nt: TGTGCCAGCAGCTTACGAGCGGGGGGACGAAACACCGGGGAGCTGTTTTTT
d_call: TRBD1; j_call: TRBJ2-7; v_call: TRBV9; clone_size: many; cdr3_aa: CASSEGQGSYYEQYF; cdr3_nt: TGTGCCAGCAGCGAGGGACAGGGAAGCTACTACGAGCAGTACTTC
d_call: TRBD1; j_call: TRBJ1-4; v_call: TRBV18; clone_size: .; cdr3_aa: CASAPYRGSNEKLFF; cdr3_nt: TGTGCCAGCGCGCCCTACAGGGGGTCTAATGAAAAACTGTTTTTT
d_call: .; j_call: TRBJ1-1; v_call: TRBV19; clone_size: few; cdr3_aa: CASSIRTTMNTEAFF; cdr3_nt: TGTGCCAGTAGTATTCGGACTACCATGAACACTGAAGCTTTCTTT
d_call: .; j_call: TRBJ2-1; v_call: TRBV27; clone_size: .; cdr3_aa: CASSFGGEQFF; cdr3_nt: TGTGCCAGCAGTTTCGGCGGGGAGCAGTTCTTC
d_call: .; j_call: TRBJ2-5; v_call: TRBV21-1; clone_size: .; cdr3_aa: CASSKGTAIQETQYF; cdr3_nt: TGTGCCAGCAGCAAAGGGACAGCTATCCAAGAGACCCAGTACTTC
d_call: .; j_call: TRBJ1-2; v_call: TRBV19; clone_size: .; cdr3_aa: CASSATGGNYGYTF; cdr3_nt: TGTGCCAGTAGCGCGACTGGAGGGAACTATGGCTACACCTTC
d_call: TRBD1; j_call: TRBJ2-7; v_call: TRBV18; clone_size: once; cdr3_aa: CASRKGQGIYEQYF; cdr3_nt: TGTGCCAGTCGTAAGGGACAGGGGATCTACGAGCAGTACTTC
d_call: TRBD1; j_call: TRBJ1-4; v_call: TRBV20-1; clone_size: .; cdr3_aa: CSASRRDSGEKLFF; cdr3_nt: TGCAGTGCTAGTCGCCGGGACAGCGGTGAAAAACTGTTTTTT
d_call: .; j_call: TRBJ2-5; v_call: TRBV7-2; clone_size: .; cdr3_aa: CASSHGTRQETQYF; cdr3_nt: TGTGCCAGCAGCCACGGGACTCGCCAAGAGACCCAGTACTTC
d_call: .; j_call: TRBJ2-1; v_call: TRBV9; clone_size: few; cdr3_aa: CASSLGDTRGSYNEQFF; cdr3_nt: TGTGCCAGCAGCTTAGGCGACACCCGGGGGTCCTACAATGAGCAGTTCTTC
d_call: .; j_call: TRBJ2-7; v_call: TRBV2; clone_size: once; cdr3_aa: CASRVATVVSYEQYF; cdr3_nt: TGTGCCAGCAGGGTCGCGACAGTGGTCTCCTACGAGCAGTACTTC
d_call: TRBD1; j_call: TRBJ2-3; v_call: TRBV7-2; clone_size: .; cdr3_aa: CASSLSTGGLTDTQYF; cdr3_nt: TGTGCCAGCAGCTTAAGCACAGGGGGTCTAACGGATACGCAGTATTTT
d_call: TRBD1; j_call: TRBJ2-2; v_call: TRBV7-2; clone_size: .; cdr3_aa: CAIARGPGTGELFF; cdr3_nt: TGTGCCATTGCGAGGGGGCCTGGGACCGGGGAGCTGTTTTTT
d_call: TRBD2; j_call: TRBJ2-2; v_call: TRBV5-1; clone_size: .; cdr3_aa: CASSPIGLRGIYAGELFF; cdr3_nt: TGCGCCAGCAGCCCAATCGGTTTGCGGGGGATCTACGCCGGGGAGCTGTTTTTT
d_call: TRBD1; j_call: TRBJ1-2; v_call: TRBV7-8; clone_size: few; cdr3_aa: CASSYQTGTGTGGYTF; cdr3_nt: TGTGCCAGCAGCTACCAGACCGGGACAGGGACGGGAGGCTACACCTTC
d_call: .; j_call: TRBJ1-2; v_call: TRBV6-1; clone_size: .; cdr3_aa: CASSEPFSYTF; cdr3_nt: TGTGCCAGCAGTGAACCCTTTAGTTACACCTTC
d_call: TRBD2; j_call: TRBJ2-1; v_call: TRBV12-3/TRBV12-4; clone_size: .; cdr3_aa: CASSFAGGVEQFF; cdr3_nt: TGTGCCAGCAGTTTTGCGGGGGGCGTCGAGCAGTTCTTC
d_call: TRBD1; j_call: TRBJ2-5; v_call: TRBV11-3; clone_size: .; cdr3_aa: CASSLLRGTGTQYF; cdr3_nt: TGTGCCAGCAGCTTATTACGGGGGACAGGGACCCAGTACTTC
d_call: TRBD2; j_call: TRBJ2-7; v_call: TRBV20-1; clone_size: .; cdr3_aa: CSASRPSGSYEQYF; cdr3_nt: TGCAGTGCTAGTCGCCCTAGCGGGAGCTACGAGCAGTACTTC
d_call: .; j_call: TRBJ1-2; v_call: TRBV6-5; clone_size: .; cdr3_aa: CASSGVGGYTF; cdr3_nt: TGTGCCAGCTCCGGGGTTGGCGGCTACACCTTC